These 14 T cell receptor beta chains originate from one sample sequenced in a study of blood T cell repertoires in COVID-19. Clones were sequenced by immunoSEQ multiplex PCR, and TCRdb holds only the in-frame ones, with some missing. The data contain 200,000 to 250,000 clones, less than 90% of them singletons. Material for sequencing was peripheral blood. Receptors originate from a woman aged 60 to 75 who had recovered from COVID-19.

The rearrangement joins TRBV3-1 (or the pseudogene TRBV3-2) to TRBJ2-3; TRBD2 might be the D (5 bases). V lost 2 bases and J 6 bases, leaving 15 bases between the germline ends. The CDR3 length is 15 residues. Germline V gene lookup returns CDR1 LGHDT and CDR2 YNNKEL (reference sequence). CDR3 nucleotide sequence: TGTGCCAGCAGCCAATTCGTACTAGATACGGATACGCAGTATTTT. As protein: CASSQFVLDTDTQYF.

The chain couples TRBV21-1 to TRBJ2-3; no DNA check was done on the table's D call, TRBD1. TRBV21-1 counts as a pseudogene. This CDR3 has 14 residues. The CDR3 DNA reads as TGTGCCAGCAGGGGACAGGGCTCGACAGATACGCAGTATTTT. Translating gives CASRGQGSTDTQYF.

J is TRBJ2-5 and V is TRBV2; the match to TRBD2 covers 10 bases. CDR3 size: 13 residues. Germline CDR1 and CDR2: SNHLY and FYNNEI. V gave up 5 bases and J gave up 5 bases; unmatched junction bases: 2. The CDR3, as DNA: TGTGCCAGCAGTCTAGCGGGGGTGGAGACCCAGTACTTC. Encoded protein: CASSLAGVETQYF.

The chain is built from TRBV11-3 and TRBJ2-1; TRBD1 matches 10 bases. Germline V lookup: CDR1 SGHNT, CDR2 YENEEA. The CDR3 covers 17 residues. Losses at the gene ends were 0 bases for V and 5 bases for J; bases not matched to a gene: 7. CDR3 DNA sequence: TGTGCCAGCAGCTTAGAGTACACCGGGACAGGGGACAATGAGCAGTTCTTC. It yields the protein CASSLEYTGTGDNEQFF.

The gene calls are TRBV7-8 and TRBJ2-5; 7 nucleotides match TRBD2. The CDR3 is 14 amino acids. V shed 4 bases and J 7 bases; nucleotides not matched to a gene: 9. Germline V gene sequence: CDR1 SGHVS, CDR2 FQNEAQ. The CDR3 protein is CASSSRGREATQYF. The CDR3 DNA reads TGTGCCAGCAGCTCCCGAGGGAGGGAGGCGACCCAGTACTTC. Full variable domain (outside the CDR3, taken from reference TRBV7-8 and TRBJ2-5): GAGVSQSPRYKVAKRGQDVALRCDPISGHVSLFWYQQALGQGPEFLTYFQNEAQLDKSGLPSDRFFAERPEGSVSTLKIQRTQQEDSAVYLCASSSRGREATQYFGPGTRLLVL.

This clone came up a few times. This rearrangement joins TRBV19 to TRBJ2-2, with 8 bases that match TRBD1. The CDR3 totals 14 residues. Germline CDR1 is LNHDA and CDR2 is SQIVND (reference sequence). V lost 6 bases and J lost 5; bases outside the gene matches: 5. CDR3 residues: CASRDRVSTGELFF. DNA of the CDR3: TGTGCCAGTAGGGACAGGGTTAGTACCGGGGAGCTGTTTTTT.

This clone was recorded only once. V is TRBV12-3 or TRBV12-4 and J is TRBJ1-1, with 10 bases aligning to TRBD1. Trimming cost V 8 bases and J 5 bases; bases outside gene matches: 5. The CDR3 is 13 amino acids. CDR3 sequence (DNA): TGTGCCAGCCCCGACAGGGGGCGAACTGAAGCTTTCTTT. Amino acid sequence: CASPDRGRTEAFF.

The rearrangement uses TRBV27 and TRBJ2-7, with TRBD2 identical over 12 bases. Germline lookup yields CDR1 MNHEY and CDR2 SMNVEV (reference sequence). The CDR3 totals 16 residues. V lost 5 bases to trimming and J lost 4 bases; unmatched junction nucleotides: 9. This CDR3 is CASSVTLAGGPYEQYF. CDR3 bases: TGTGCCAGCAGTGTAACCCTAGCGGGGGGGCCATACGAGCAGTACTTC.

To note about this clone: At one of its ends the junction is not consistent with the germline gene, which may arise from a read error. The chain uses TRBV20-1 and TRBJ2-5; TRBD1 agrees at 9 bases. The germline CDR1 and CDR2 sequences are DFQATT and SNEGSKA (reference sequence). There are 11 residues in the CDR3. The chain's CDR3 is CSARDREIQYF. The CDR3 nucleotides read TGCAGTGCTCGGGACAGGGAGATCCAGTACTTC.

The V call is TRBV12-3 or TRBV12-4, the J call TRBJ1-2; 7 bases match TRBD1. V was pared by 6 bases and J by 6 bases, with 7 bases of the junction left unmatched. The CDR3 sequence is 13 residues long. The CDR3 DNA is TGTGCCAGCAGCCTGACAGGGATACATGGCTACACCTTC. This translates into CASSLTGIHGYTF.

This clone was observed a single time. V gene TRBV7-2 combines with J gene TRBJ1-5; 9 nucleotides align to TRBD1. In germline, CDR1 is SGHTA, CDR2 FQGNSA. The V gene end was trimmed by 2 bases and the J gene end by 7 bases; junction bases not matched to a gene: 9. CDR3 size: 16 residues. In nucleotides, the CDR3 is TGTGCCAGCAGCTTACCTGGGACAGGGTATTTACAGCCCCAGCATTTT. The encoded protein is CASSLPGTGYLQPQHF.

V is TRBV27 and J is TRBJ1-1, with 8 bases aligning to TRBD1. This CDR3 has 14 residues. Germline V gene sequence: CDR1 MNHEY, CDR2 SMNVEV (reference sequence). J was trimmed by 5 bases and V by 5 bases; bases with no gene match: 7. In nucleotides, the CDR3 is TGTGCCAGCAGTGTCAGGGGGCGAGGGACTGAAGCTTTCTTT. Its translation is CASSVRGRGTEAFF.

CDR3 loop: CASSWTSQETQYF. For the CDR3, the DNA is TGCGCCAGCAGTTGGACTAGCCAAGAGACCCAGTACTTC. The J gene is TRBJ2-5, the V gene TRBV23-1; 7 bases match TRBD2. TRBV23-1 is treated as an ORF (open reading frame) with a function not yet certain. Losses at the gene ends were 5 bases for V and 1 base for J; bases not matched to a gene: 1. This CDR3 is 13 amino acids long.

J is TRBJ2-5 and V is TRBV20-1, with 10 nucleotides matching TRBD2. Germline V CDR1 and CDR2: DFQATT, SNEGSKA (reference sequence). The CDR3 covers 16 residues. V was clipped by 3 bases and J by 4 bases; unmatched bases: 11. DNA of the CDR3: TGCAGTGCTAGTTCCAGCGGGGGGGCTCATCGAGAGACCCAGTACTTC. Translated: CSASSSGGAHRETQYF.